The 10 T cell receptor beta chains listed next were all sequenced from one sample in a study of graft-versus-host responses after intestinal transplantation (dated by TCRdb to the early 2020s). Library preparation employed the immunoSEQ multiplex PCR assay. TCRdb took this table from immuneACCESS and kept in-frame rearrangements with V and J called. Such tables lack part of the clones; where checked against another copy, unresolved V genes explain under half of the gap, and the rest is unexplained. A total of 90,000 to 130,000 clones appear in this sample, about 92% of them only once. In total, the top ten clones hold approximately 1% of the sample. No antigen has been assigned to these receptors. In the paper's terms, the time point label means: cells obtained before transplantation from donor or recipient. Sequenced material: unstimulated CD8+ T cells sorted from spleen or lymph node cells, taken before transplant. Every receptor here comes from a human donor who was the organ donor for an intestinal transplant.

This sequence joins TRBV19 and TRBJ2-3; D gene uncertain. This CDR3 has 15 residues. Trimming shortened V by 1 base and J by 2 bases, and 10 bases separated the two germline ends. From germline, CDR1 is LNHDA and CDR2 SQIVND (reference sequence). CDR3 DNA: TGTGCCAGTAGTATAGGGGCAGAACTCACAGATACGCAGTATTTT. Its protein is CASSIGAELTDTQYF.

J is TRBJ2-7 and V is TRBV10-3; D not certain. This CDR3 has 12 amino acids. Germline V gene data show CDR1 as ENHRY and CDR2 as SYGVKD. V was shortened by 2 bases and J by 7 bases, with 9 bases between the two germline ends. The CDR3 nucleotides read TGTGCCATCAGTGAGGCGATGGGAGAGCAGTACTTC. Translation: CAISEAMGEQYF.

The J gene is TRBJ2-4, the V gene TRBV7-2; no clear D. Germline V lookup: CDR1 SGHTA, CDR2 FQGNSA. V was trimmed by 1 base and J by 0 bases, leaving 13 bases between them. This CDR3 region has 17 residues. For the CDR3, the DNA is TGTGCCAGCAGCTTAGACCCGAGGAGACTAGCCAAAAACATTCAGTACTTC. Translation gives CASSLDPRRLAKNIQYF.

The chain combines TRBV4-3 with TRBJ2-1; maybe TRBD2 (6 bases). The V gene's germline CDR1 is LGHNA and CDR2 YSLEER. V lost 0 bases, J lost 5 bases, and 8 bases lay in between. The CDR3 loop spans 14 amino acids. The CDR3 nucleotides are TGCGCCAGCAGCCAAGAATGGAGGGACAATGAGCAGTTCTTC. Translated: CASSQEWRDNEQFF.

This clone was detected only once. The CDR3 sequence: CASSPGGNEQFF. CDR3 DNA: TGTGCCAGCAGCCCCGGGGGAAATGAGCAGTTCTTC. The chain has TRBV7-9 and TRBJ2-1; tentatively, D is TRBD2 (6 bases). Germline CDR1 SEHNR, CDR2 FQNEAQ (reference sequence). Trimming pared 5 bases from V and 7 bases from J, leaving 9 bases between. CDR3 size: 12 residues. Variable domain in full (rest from reference TRBV7-9 and TRBJ2-1): DTGVSQNPRHKITKRGQNVTFRCDPISEHNRLYWYRQTLGQGPEFLTYFQNEAQLEKSRLLSDRFSAERPKGSFSTLEIQRTEQGDSAMYLCASSPGGNEQFFGPGTRLTVL.

The chain links TRBV27 to TRBJ2-1; D not certain. V lost 4 bases, J lost 4 bases, and 14 bases lay in between. The CDR3 covers 15 residues. Per germline, CDR1 MNHEY and CDR2 SMNVEV (reference sequence). CDR3 sequence: CASSSPTKLYNEQFF. For the CDR3, the DNA is TGTGCCAGCAGTTCACCCACCAAACTATACAATGAGCAGTTCTTC.

The rearrangement uses TRBV29-1 and TRBJ2-2; 13 nucleotides agree with TRBD2. Losses at the gene ends were 4 bases for V and 0 bases for J; bases not matched to a gene: 5. Germline CDR1 and CDR2: SQVTM and ANQGSEA. The CDR3 is 17 residues long. CDR3 loop: CSVVGTSGASNTGELFF. The CDR3 bases are TGCAGCGTTGTCGGGACTAGCGGGGCCTCGAACACCGGGGAGCTGTTTTTT.

This rearrangement joins TRBV9 to TRBJ1-1, with 7 bases aligning to TRBD1. This CDR3 comprises 12 residues. In germline, CDR1 is SGDLS, CDR2 YYNGEE. Trimming at V came to 7 bases and at J to 4 bases, leaving 4 bases not matched to a gene. In DNA form, the CDR3 reads TGTGCCAGCGGTTCAGGGGGCACTGAAGCTTTCTTT. Its translation: CASGSGGTEAFF.

The J gene is TRBJ2-1, the V gene TRBV15; D might be TRBD2 (5 bases). Germline CDR1 is LNHNV and CDR2 is YYDKDF (reference sequence). The CDR3 consists of 18 residues. Trimming cost V 0 bases and J 5 bases, with 20 bases left between them. CDR3 DNA: TGTGCCACCAGCAGAGATTACCCATGGCAGCGGCCCGACAATGAGCAGTTCTTC. It codes for CATSRDYPWQRPDNEQFF.

The chain joins TRBV19 to TRBJ1-1, with D perhaps TRBD1 (6 bases). The CDR3 is 16 residues long. Germline V gene sequence: CDR1 LNHDA, CDR2 SQIVND (reference sequence). Trimming pared 1 base from V and 6 bases from J, leaving 18 bases between. The CDR3 coding sequence is TGTGCCAGTAGTATAGGGACAGAGCGAGGTGTGGCTGAAGCTTTCTTT. It yields the protein CASSIGTERGVAEAFF.